The TCR beta chain under discussion was sequenced for a study of T cells expressing NK-cell markers. Germline CDR1 reads SGHAT; CDR2 reads FQDESV (reference sequence). The CDR3 sequence is 14 residues long. TCRdb re-called the 5' RACE reads; one entry per CDR3 protein, DNA not given. This listing includes some 500,000 distinct CDR3 sequences. The TCR sequence derives from a woman aged 45-65 years in good health. Sequenced material: blood T cells: a sorted CD56 or NKG2C T cell subset, CD4+ or CD8+ T cells, or bulk PBMC T cells (not recorded which). The gene calls are TRBV11-1 and TRBJ2-1; TCRdb lists TRBD1, though no DNA is available to test this call. CDR3 loop: CASSPRQGANEQFF.